The clone carrying this TCR beta chain came up many times. What it binds is not known. This record comes from a study of T cells after yellow fever vaccination. Study summary: Low-cell-number fractions underwent preparation using SMART-Seq v4 Ultra Low Input.

General study points: Although the secondary response was weaker, it peaked faster, at day 5 versus 15. The booster response re-showed most primary clones: about 96% CD4, approximately 90% CD8. Just a small share of clonotypes turned up in the CD4 compartment as well as the CD8 compartment.

The V end was cut by 1 base, the J end by 7 bases, with 4 bases between. The length of the CDR3 is 12 residues. Germline loops: CDR1 SGHTA, CDR2 FQGTGA. TCRdb processed the 5' RACE reads anew with MiXCR; each CDR3 protein has one entry. This sample has 100,000 to 150,000 distinct CDR3 sequences, with almost 9% found just once. The chain links TRBV7-3 to TRBJ2-2; D uncertain. The source is a man aged 18-30 years who received the YFV17D yellow fever vaccine. The source was CD8+ T cells sorted from PBMCs, collected on the day of the yellow fever booster vaccination. In DNA, the CDR3 is TGTGCCAGCAGCTTAAAATTCGGGGAGCTGTTTTTT. Amino acids: CASSLKFGELFF.